The next 15 T cell receptor beta chains were all read from a single sample in a study of blood T cell repertoires in COVID-19 (dated by TCRdb to about 2020). The library was built by means of the immunoSEQ multiplex PCR assay. The table comes from immuneACCESS by way of TCRdb, which keeps in-frame sequences with V and J called. Part of the clones is missing from these tables; in studies checked, under half for an unresolved V gene and the rest for unknown reasons. A total of about 300,000 clones appear in this sample, approximately 90% of them only once. The ten largest clones take up roughly 5.9% of the sample. The source material was peripheral blood. The receptors here all came from a woman between 50 and 59 years old with COVID-19, enrolled during active disease.

V is TRBV29-1 and J is TRBJ1-5; 8 nucleotides agree with TRBD1. The CDR3 is 14 amino acids. The V segment lost 6 bases and the J segment 7 bases; nucleotides outside the gene matches: 11. CDR1 SQVTM and CDR2 ANQGSEA come from the germline V gene. CDR3 sequence: CSVGRQGPGQPQHF. CDR3 nucleotides: TGCAGCGTGGGTAGACAGGGGCCGGGGCAGCCCCAGCATTTT.

This clone occurred once. The chain is built from TRBV27 and TRBJ2-1; TRBD2 matches at 9 bases. CDR3 length: 15 residues. V lost 6 bases to trimming and J lost 0 bases; unmatched junction nucleotides: 3. Per germline, CDR1 MNHEY and CDR2 SMNVEV (reference sequence). The CDR3 reads CASSFSGGSYNEQFF. The DNA for the CDR3 is TGTGCCAGCAGCTTTAGCGGGGGCTCCTACAATGAGCAGTTCTTC.

The chain recombines TRBV3-1 (or the pseudogene TRBV3-2) with TRBJ2-3; D is unresolved. The V gene lost 1 base and the J gene lost 6 bases, with 11 bases spanning the gap. Germline lookup yields CDR1 LGHDT and CDR2 YNNKEL (reference sequence). The CDR3 covers 14 residues. CDR3 protein: CASSQGGPPDTQYF. In DNA, the CDR3 is TGTGCCAGCAGCCAAGGAGGCCCTCCCGATACGCAGTATTTT.

This chain connects TRBV6-5 to TRBJ2-3; the D is unclear. The CDR3 extends over 15 amino acids. Trimming removed 2 bases at V and 1 base at J, with 10 bases between. Germline CDR1 reads MNHEY; CDR2 reads SVGAGI. Here the CDR3 DNA reads TGTGCCAGCAGTTACGGCCTTCCTGGCACAGATACGCAGTATTTT. Translating gives CASSYGLPGTDTQYF.

The chain couples TRBV14 to TRBJ1-2; D is ambiguous. The CDR3 loop spans 14 amino acids. The ends were cut back, 0 bases at V and 0 bases at J, with 5 bases in the middle. Germline V gives CDR1 SGHDN, CDR2 FVKESK. DNA of the CDR3: TGTGCCAGCAGCCAAGATAGAGCTAACTATGGCTACACCTTC. Encoded protein: CASSQDRANYGYTF.

The V gene is TRBV6-5, the J gene TRBJ1-6; no clear D. Germline loops: CDR1 MNHEY, CDR2 SVGAGI. The CDR3 is 12 residues long. V lost 5 bases, J lost 5 bases, and 4 bases lay in between. The CDR3 sequence: CASSPNNSPLHF. The CDR3 region has the DNA TGTGCCAGCAGTCCAAATAATTCACCCCTCCACTTT.

CDR3 sequence reads: CASSQGSGGGNQPQHF. The CDR3 DNA follows: TGTGCCAGCAGCCAAGGGTCGGGGGGAGGCAATCAGCCCCAGCATTTT. The V gene is TRBV3-1 (or the pseudogene TRBV3-2), the J gene TRBJ1-5, with D maybe TRBD1 (5 bases). The germline V and J ends were trimmed by 1 base and 2 bases, with 12 bases remaining between them. CDR3 length equals 16 residues. Germline CDR1 is LGHDT and CDR2 is YNNKEL (reference sequence).

The chain joins TRBV2 to TRBJ2-7; 7 nucleotides agree with TRBD1. The CDR3 has 13 residues. Germline V gene sequence: CDR1 SNHLY, CDR2 FYNNEI. Unmatched junction bases numbered 8, after V lost 7 bases and J lost 5 bases. The DNA of the CDR3 is TGTGCCAGCACCAGACAGGGATTCGACGAGCAGTACTTC. It codes for CASTRQGFDEQYF.

The chain uses TRBV10-3 and TRBJ2-7; D gene unclear. Germline V gene data show CDR1 as ENHRY and CDR2 as SYGVKD. The CDR3 is 13 residues long. Trimming stripped 3 bases from V and 4 bases from J, with 10 bases between. The CDR3 here is CAISEPPEYEQYF. In DNA form, the CDR3 reads TGTGCCATCAGTGAACCGCCGGAGTACGAGCAGTACTTC.

The chain couples TRBV19 to TRBJ1-5; 7 bases map to TRBD1. The V gene end was trimmed by 7 bases and the J gene end by 4 bases; junction bases not matched to a gene: 10. Per germline, CDR1 LNHDA and CDR2 SQIVND (reference sequence). The CDR3 loop spans 15 amino acids. In nucleotides, the CDR3 is TGTGCCAGTATTCCTGACAGGGCAGCGAATCAGCCCCAGCATTTT. Translated: CASIPDRAANQPQHF.

The genes are TRBV2 and TRBJ2-7; the match to TRBD2 covers 8 bases. The V segment lost 6 bases and the J segment 3 bases; nucleotides outside the gene matches: 16. The CDR3 extends over 17 amino acids. CDR1 and CDR2 from the germline V gene are SNHLY and FYNNEI. CDR3 bases: TGTGCCAGCAGGAACCCGGGGGGGGGTTCACTTCACTACGAGCAGTACTTC. This codes for CASRNPGGGSLHYEQYF.

The genes are TRBV30 and TRBJ1-1; 8 nucleotides align to TRBD1. With V trimmed by 5 bases and J by 11 bases, 13 bases remained unmatched. The CDR3 sequence is 13 residues long. CDR1 is GTSNPN, CDR2 SVGIG, per germline (reference sequence). DNA for the CDR3: TGTGCCTGGGGTACGACTCGGACAGGGTGGGCTTTCTTT. This gives the protein CAWGTTRTGWAFF.

This chain uses TRBV5-1 with TRBJ2-7, with 10 positions matching TRBD2. V shed 0 bases and J 3 bases; nucleotides not matched to a gene: 12. CDR1 is SGHRS and CDR2 is YFSETQ in the germline V gene. The CDR3 is 18 amino acids. The CDR3 DNA sequence: TGCGCCAGCAGCTTGGACGGGCTAGCGGGGGATGTATTCTACGAGCAGTACTTC. Amino acids: CASSLDGLAGDVFYEQYF.

The V call is TRBV3-1 (or the pseudogene TRBV3-2), the J call TRBJ1-1; TRBD1 aligns across 7 bases. Germline lookup yields CDR1 LGHDT and CDR2 YNNKEL (reference sequence). Unmatched junction bases numbered 10, after V lost 0 bases and J lost 3 bases. The CDR3 length is 17 residues. The CDR3 loop is CASSQDMTGHPYTEAFF. CDR3 nucleotide sequence: TGTGCCAGCAGCCAAGATATGACAGGGCACCCGTACACTGAAGCTTTCTTT.

This chain uses TRBV2 with TRBJ2-1; 9 bases agree with TRBD2. The junction had 8 bases not matched to a gene; V was cut back by 6 bases and J by 8 bases. Germline lookup yields CDR1 SNHLY and CDR2 FYNNEI. The CDR3 totals 14 residues. The CDR3 loop reads CASSDSTSGDEQFF. The CDR3 coding sequence is TGTGCCAGCAGCGACTCGACTAGCGGAGATGAGCAGTTCTTC.